A single sample is the source of the 26 T cell receptor beta chains below, sequenced in a study of T cell responses to AZD1222 COVID-19 vaccine. Data came from immunoSEQ multiplex PCR; TCRdb stores just in-frame clones and leaves some out. Here the sample spans 66,000 or so clones, more than 75% being singletons. The sequencing used peripheral blood, collected on day 0 of AZD1222 vaccination. These TCRs come from an adult in good health.

The chain links TRBV10-3 to TRBJ1-5, with D unclear. The CDR3 runs to 14 residues. Germline CDR1 reads ENHRY; CDR2 reads SYGVKD. V was pared by 6 bases and J by 4 bases, with 13 bases between. The CDR3 here is CAIRDNWTNQPQHF. The CDR3 DNA reads TGTGCCATCAGAGATAATTGGACGAATCAGCCCCAGCATTTT.

The genes are TRBV9 and TRBJ1-4; 9 nucleotides agree with TRBD1. Germline CDR1 SGDLS, CDR2 YYNGEE. The V segment lost 4 bases and the J segment 8 bases; nucleotides outside the gene matches: 3. There are 13 residues in the CDR3. CDR3 nucleotides: TGTGCCAGCAGCCTAGGACAGGGGGAAAAACTGTTTTTT. As protein: CASSLGQGEKLFF. Full variable domain (missing parts from reference TRBV9 and TRBJ1-4): DSGVTQTPKHLITATGQRVTLRCSPRSGDLSVYWYQQSLDQGLQFLIQYYNGEERAKGNILERFSAQQFPDLHSELNLSSLELGDSALYFCASSLGQGEKLFFGSGTQLSVL.

The V and J genes are TRBV7-9 and TRBJ2-5, with no clear D. V lost 1 base to trimming and J lost 6 bases, with 12 bases between them. CDR3 size: 14 residues. Per the germline V gene, CDR1 is SEHNR and CDR2 is FQNEAQ (reference sequence). Here the CDR3 DNA reads TGTGCCAGCAGCTTAGAAGGCAAGGTGAAGACCCAGTACTTC. Translating it yields CASSLEGKVKTQYF. Full variable domain (outside the CDR3, taken from reference TRBV7-9 and TRBJ2-5): DTGVSQNPRHKITKRGQNVTFRCDPISEHNRLYWYRQTLGQGPEFLTYFQNEAQLEKSRLLSDRFSAERPKGSFSTLEIQRTEQGDSAMYLCASSLEGKVKTQYFGPGTRLLVL.

This sequence joins TRBV7-2 and TRBJ1-1; 7 positions match TRBD1. The CDR3 is 14 residues long. CDR1 SGHTA and CDR2 FQGNSA come from the germline V gene. V dropped 4 bases and J dropped 3; count of bases not matched to a gene: 5. The CDR3, as DNA: TGTGCCAGCAGCTCAACGACAGGGTACACTGAAGCTTTCTTT. Translation: CASSSTTGYTEAFF.

DNA for the CDR3: TGCAGCGTTGAGGGTTATAATGAAAAACTGTTTTTT. Its protein product is CSVEGYNEKLFF. This chain joins TRBV29-1 and TRBJ1-4; D not certain. Per germline, CDR1 SQVTM and CDR2 ANQGSEA. The length of the CDR3 is 12 residues. V dropped 3 bases and J dropped 4 bases, with 6 bases sitting between them.

This clone was observed once. V gene TRBV25-1 combines with J gene TRBJ2-5; D gene uncertain. Germline V gene lookup returns CDR1 MGHDK and CDR2 SYGVNS. The ends were cut back, 5 bases at V and 2 bases at J, with 9 bases in the middle. The CDR3 covers 13 residues. Here the CDR3 reads CASSRLLQETQYF. CDR3 nucleotide sequence: TGTGCCAGCAGTCGACTCCTACAAGAGACCCAGTACTTC.

The chain's CDR3 is CASRPPGQISGNTIYF. DNA of the CDR3: TGTGCCAGCAGGCCGCCGGGACAAATCTCTGGAAACACCATATATTTT. V is TRBV28 and J is TRBJ1-3; D may be TRBD1 (6 bases). The V end was cut by 6 bases, the J end by 0 bases, with 15 bases between. This CDR3 comprises 16 residues. Germline V gene lookup returns CDR1 MDHEN and CDR2 SYDVKM.

V and J are TRBV6-5 and TRBJ2-1; 8 bases line up with TRBD2. V was pared by 6 bases and J by 4 bases, with 8 bases of the junction left unmatched. Germline CDR1 and CDR2: MNHEY and SVGAGI. The CDR3 has 15 amino acids. CDR3 sequence (DNA): TGTGCCAGCAGCCAAAGCGGGGGAGATTACAATGAGCAGTTCTTC. Its translation is CASSQSGGDYNEQFF.

The genes are TRBV19 and TRBJ2-3, with D perhaps TRBD2 (5 bases). The CDR3 has 15 amino acids. Per the germline V gene, CDR1 is LNHDA and CDR2 is SQIVND (reference sequence). The germline V and J ends were trimmed by 6 bases and 2 bases, with 15 bases remaining between them. CDR3 coding DNA: TGTGCCAGTAGCCGGGGAGCACCTAACACAGATACGCAGTATTTT. Residues: CASSRGAPNTDTQYF.

The gene calls are TRBV6-5 and TRBJ1-6, with TRBD1 matching 7 bases. With V trimmed by 6 bases and J by 6 bases, 5 bases remained unmatched. CDR3 length: 14 residues. Germline V gene sequence: CDR1 MNHEY, CDR2 SVGAGI. The CDR3 is CASSAGQANSPLHF. Written as DNA, the CDR3 is TGTGCCAGCAGCGCTGGACAGGCTAATTCACCCCTCCACTTT.

The V and J genes are TRBV20-1 and TRBJ2-7, with D hard to call. The CDR3 is 11 amino acids. Trimming stripped 2 bases from V and 6 bases from J, with 8 bases between. Germline-derived CDR1 and CDR2 are DFQATT and SNEGSKA (reference sequence). The CDR3 coding sequence is TGCAGTGCTAGACCCGCCCCCGAGCAGTACTTC. This gives the protein CSARPAPEQYF.

The chain is built from TRBV18 and TRBJ2-7; 9 bases fit TRBD1. The germline gives CDR1 KGHSH, CDR2 LQKENI. The CDR3 runs 14 residues. The ends lost 3 bases at V and 0 bases at J; junction bases unmatched: 0. DNA for the CDR3: TGTGCCAGCTCACCGGGACAGGGCTCCTACGAGCAGTACTTC. It encodes CASSPGQGSYEQYF.

CDR3 sequence reads: CASSLTGQGAYNEQFF. CDR3 DNA: TGTGCCAGCAGCTTGACCGGCCAGGGGGCTTACAATGAGCAGTTCTTC. This chain connects TRBV5-6 to TRBJ2-1; 8 nucleotides match TRBD1. With V trimmed by 1 base and J by 4 bases, 7 bases remained unmatched. CDR3 length equals 16 residues. CDR1 is SGHDT, CDR2 YYEEEE, per germline.

This chain joins TRBV11-2 and TRBJ1-2; D call uncertain. Germline-derived CDR1 and CDR2 are SGHAT and FQNNGV. The CDR3 spans 15 residues. Trimming shortened V by 0 bases and J by 5 bases, and 13 bases separated the two germline ends. This chain's CDR3 is CASSLDPTGQYGYTF. Written as DNA, the CDR3 is TGTGCCAGCAGCTTAGATCCAACGGGCCAATATGGCTACACCTTC.

The chain recombines TRBV6-6 with TRBJ2-1; D is possibly TRBD2 (6 bases). In germline, CDR1 is MNHNY, CDR2 SVGAGI (reference sequence). This CDR3 is 16 amino acids long. The V gene lost 2 bases and the J gene lost 2 bases, with 13 bases spanning the gap. The CDR3 DNA sequence: TGTGCCAGCAGTTACCGCGGGATGACCCCCTACAATGAGCAGTTCTTC. This translates into CASSYRGMTPYNEQFF.

J is TRBJ2-2 and V is TRBV7-2, with D unresolved. CDR1 and CDR2 from the germline V gene are SGHTA and FQGNSA. There are 13 residues in the CDR3. Between the trimmed V and J ends, which lost 5 bases and 10 bases, there was a span of 14 bases. This CDR3 reads CASSLRWPEELFF. The CDR3 DNA follows: TGTGCCAGCAGCCTAAGGTGGCCGGAGGAGCTGTTTTTT. The variable domain in full, with the rest retrieved from reference TRBV7-2 and TRBJ2-2, is GAGVSQSPSNKVTEKGKDVELRCDPISGHTALYWYRQSLGQGLEFLIYFQGNSAPDKSGLPSDRFSAERTGGSVSTLTIQRTQQEDSAVYLCASSLRWPEELFFGEGSRLTVL.

This chain connects TRBV28 to TRBJ1-2; 9 bases map to TRBD1. CDR1 MDHEN and CDR2 SYDVKM come from the germline V gene. Unmatched junction bases numbered 6, after V lost 4 bases and J lost 6 bases. The CDR3 spans 14 residues. The CDR3 nucleotides read TGTGCCAGCAGTTACCGGGACAGGGTCCATGGCTACACCTTC. Amino acid sequence: CASSYRDRVHGYTF.

The chain has TRBV5-8 and TRBJ1-2; possibly TRBD1 for D (5 bases). V was trimmed by 6 bases and J by 7 bases, leaving 19 bases between them. Germline CDR1 SGHTS, CDR2 YDEGEE. The CDR3 length is 14 residues. CDR3 residues: CASTQSPGRGGYTF. In nucleotides, the CDR3 is TGTGCCAGCACCCAAAGCCCAGGGAGGGGTGGCTACACCTTC.

CDR3 protein: CASSINRGPQETQYF. As DNA, the CDR3 is TGTGCCAGCAGCATAAACCGGGGGCCCCAAGAGACCCAGTACTTC. The rearrangement joins TRBV7-2 to TRBJ2-5, with D perhaps TRBD1 or TRBD2 (6 bases each). In germline, CDR1 is SGHTA, CDR2 FQGNSA. Trimming removed 5 bases from V and 1 base from J, with 14 bases in between. The CDR3 has 15 amino acids.

CDR3 loop: CASSPGTINEQFF. DNA for the CDR3: TGTGCCAGCAGCCCTGGGACCATAAATGAGCAGTTCTTC. The V and J genes are TRBV9 and TRBJ2-1, with D tentatively TRBD1 or TRBD2 (5 bases each). Between the trimmed V and J ends, which lost 4 bases and 7 bases, there was a span of 12 bases. Per the germline V gene, CDR1 is SGDLS and CDR2 is YYNGEE. The CDR3 loop spans 13 amino acids.

The rearrangement uses TRBV3-1 (or the pseudogene TRBV3-2) and TRBJ1-4; D is ambiguous. Germline loops: CDR1 LGHDT, CDR2 YNNKEL (reference sequence). Between the trimmed V and J ends, which lost 1 base and 0 bases, there was a span of 9 bases. This CDR3 comprises 16 residues. The CDR3 nucleotides read TGTGCCAGCAGCCAAGGGACGGGTCCAACTAATGAAAAACTGTTTTTT. This encodes CASSQGTGPTNEKLFF.

The chain combines TRBV5-4 with TRBJ2-1; D tentatively fits TRBD1 or TRBD2 (6 bases each). This CDR3 has 17 residues. Germline V gives CDR1 SGHNT, CDR2 YYREEE (reference sequence). The V end lost 5 bases, the J end lost 6 bases, and 24 bases lay between the germline ends. The CDR3 region is CASRPDTGRIIGNEQFF. DNA for the CDR3: TGTGCCAGCAGACCTGATACAGGGAGGATAATTGGCAATGAGCAGTTCTTC.

CDR3 amino acids: CASSDGTSGDEQFF. Written as DNA, the CDR3 is TGTGCCAGCAGTGATGGGACTAGCGGTGATGAGCAGTTCTTC. The chain employs TRBV6-4 and TRBJ2-1; 11 bases fit TRBD2. This CDR3 is built from 14 residues. Germline assignment: CDR1 MRHNA and CDR2 SNTAGT. Trimming cost V 3 bases and J 8 bases; bases outside gene matches: 3.

The chain is built from TRBV7-8 and TRBJ1-5, with TRBD1 identical over 8 bases. The CDR3 is 16 residues long. V lost 4 bases to trimming and J lost 3 bases; unmatched junction nucleotides: 8. Germline CDR1 and CDR2: SGHVS and FQNEAQ. The CDR3 loop reads CASSSLDRGYNQPQHF. CDR3 nucleotides: TGTGCCAGCAGCTCCTTAGACAGGGGATACAATCAGCCCCAGCATTTT.

The genes are TRBV6-2 or TRBV6-3 and TRBJ1-2; D is uncertain. Trimming took 6 bases from V and 8 from J, leaving 13 bases between them. The germline CDR1 and CDR2 sequences are MNHEY and SVGEGT. CDR3 size: 12 residues. The CDR3 spells CASSHVSSGYTF. The CDR3 region has the DNA TGTGCCAGCAGCCACGTCTCGAGCGGCTACACCTTC.

The chain has TRBV5-1 and TRBJ1-4; D not resolved. Between the trimmed V and J ends, which lost 6 bases and 0 bases, there was a span of 15 bases. The CDR3 is 16 amino acids. Germline V lookup: CDR1 SGHRS, CDR2 YFSETQ. In DNA, the CDR3 is TGCGCCAGCAAAACCGCTGCGGCAGCAACTAATGAAAAACTGTTTTTT. Its protein is CASKTAAAATNEKLFF.